The clone carrying this T cell receptor (beta chain) showed up many times. Its antigen is unknown. The source of the sample is a study of CD8 T cells in ankylosing spondylitis. General study points: Earlier studies detected some motif variants in reactive arthritis synovial fluid and blood. Blood from ankylosing spondylitis patients appeared to carry a characteristic roughly 8-variant TCR beta motif. Clones linked to the disease showed a CD8+ phenotype. They occurred at relatively low frequencies in peripheral blood. According to the report, clones linked to the disease were significantly enriched in matched synovial fluid samples taken from ankylosing spondylitis patients.

One entry per CDR3 protein results from TCRdb running MiXCR on the 5' RACE reads. This table holds approximately 90,000 distinct CDR3 sequences, roughly 8.3% found once. Material for sequencing was blood, either unsorted or a sorted T cell fraction (not recorded which). The receptor's source is a male donor with ankylosing spondylitis or in good health (not recorded which).

CDR3 sequence reads: CASSPITSGILAKNIQYF. As DNA, the CDR3 is TGTGCCAGCAGCCCCATTACCAGCGGGATCCTAGCCAAAAACATTCAGTACTTC. This sequence joins TRBV11-2 and TRBJ2-4; TRBD2 matches at 7 bases. The germline gives CDR1 SGHAT, CDR2 FQNNGV. The V gene end was trimmed by 5 bases and the J gene end by 0 bases; junction bases not matched to a gene: 13. This CDR3 spans 18 amino acids.